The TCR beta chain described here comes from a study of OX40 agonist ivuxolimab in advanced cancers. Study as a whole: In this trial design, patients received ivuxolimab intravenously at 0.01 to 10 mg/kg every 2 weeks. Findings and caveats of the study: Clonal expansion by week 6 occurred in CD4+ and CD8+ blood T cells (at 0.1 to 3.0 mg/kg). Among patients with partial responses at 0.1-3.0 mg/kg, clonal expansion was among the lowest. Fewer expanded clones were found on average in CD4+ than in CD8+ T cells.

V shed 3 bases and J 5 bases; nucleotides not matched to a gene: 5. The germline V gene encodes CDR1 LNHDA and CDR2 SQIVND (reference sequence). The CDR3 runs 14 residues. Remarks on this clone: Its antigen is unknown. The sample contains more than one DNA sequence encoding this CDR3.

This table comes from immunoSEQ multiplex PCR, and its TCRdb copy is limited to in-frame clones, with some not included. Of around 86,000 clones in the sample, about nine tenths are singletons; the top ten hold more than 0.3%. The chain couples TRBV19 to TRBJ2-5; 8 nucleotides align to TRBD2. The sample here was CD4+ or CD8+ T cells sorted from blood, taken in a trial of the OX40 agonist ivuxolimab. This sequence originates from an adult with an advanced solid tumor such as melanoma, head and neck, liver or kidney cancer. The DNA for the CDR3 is TGTGCCAGTAGTATCAGAGCGGGAGAGGAGACCCAGTACTTC. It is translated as CASSIRAGEETQYF.